There are many counts of the clone carrying this TCR beta chain. Its antigen is unknown. The CDR3 length is 14 residues. Deletions cut 7 bases from V and 2 bases from J, with 18 bases between. Germline V gene sequence: CDR1 DFQATT, CDR2 SNEGSKA (reference sequence). Using unique molecular identifiers, the investigators prepared the TCRbeta library. TCRdb independently ran MiXCR on the PCR reads; one entry per CDR3 protein. The sample includes tens of thousands of distinct CDR3 sequences, roughly 5% of them seen just once. This sample was taken from a study of T-cell reconstitution after alpha-beta-depleted transplantation in children. Study-level results: Several hundred expanded graft clones reportedly were the source of alpha-beta T cells about two months after transplant. Newly made T cells mostly supplied T-cell counts and diversity one year after transplant.

The sample consisted of PBMCs, mostly from graft donor cells, taken 180 days after TCRalphabeta/CD19-depleted stem cell transplant. The chain links TRBV20-1 to TRBJ2-7; D possibly uses TRBD1 or TRBD2 (6 bases each). The receptor was isolated from a boy in the first two years of life who had a stem cell transplant for acute myeloid leukemia, so the T cells may come from the graft donor. CDR3 loop: CSVLQWGAAYEQYF. Written as DNA, the CDR3 is TGCAGTGTTCTCCAGTGGGGGGCGGCCTACGAGCAGTACTTC.